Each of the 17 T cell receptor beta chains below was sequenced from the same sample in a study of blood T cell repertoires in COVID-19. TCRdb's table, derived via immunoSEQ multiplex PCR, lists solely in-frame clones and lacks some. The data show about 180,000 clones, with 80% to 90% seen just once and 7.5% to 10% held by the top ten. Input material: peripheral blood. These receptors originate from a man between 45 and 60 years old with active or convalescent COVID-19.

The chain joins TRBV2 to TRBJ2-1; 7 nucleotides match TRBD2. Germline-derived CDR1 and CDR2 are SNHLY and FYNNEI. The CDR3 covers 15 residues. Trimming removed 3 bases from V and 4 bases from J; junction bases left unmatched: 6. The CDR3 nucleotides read TGTGCCAGCAGTGACGGGCGGGGGTTTTACAATGAGCAGTTCTTC. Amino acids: CASSDGRGFYNEQFF.

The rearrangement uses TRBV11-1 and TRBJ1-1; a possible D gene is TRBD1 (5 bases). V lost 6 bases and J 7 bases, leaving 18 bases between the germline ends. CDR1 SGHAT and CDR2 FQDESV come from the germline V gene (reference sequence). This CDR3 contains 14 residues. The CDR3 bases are TGTGCCAGCAGGGGAGCAGAGGGACTTTTTGAAGCTTTCTTT. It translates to CASRGAEGLFEAFF.

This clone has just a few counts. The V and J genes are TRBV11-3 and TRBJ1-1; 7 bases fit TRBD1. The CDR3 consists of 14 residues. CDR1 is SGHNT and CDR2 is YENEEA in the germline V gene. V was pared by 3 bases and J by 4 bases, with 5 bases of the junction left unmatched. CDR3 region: CASSLTGKATEAFF. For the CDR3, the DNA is TGTGCCAGCAGCTTGACAGGGAAGGCCACTGAAGCTTTCTTT.

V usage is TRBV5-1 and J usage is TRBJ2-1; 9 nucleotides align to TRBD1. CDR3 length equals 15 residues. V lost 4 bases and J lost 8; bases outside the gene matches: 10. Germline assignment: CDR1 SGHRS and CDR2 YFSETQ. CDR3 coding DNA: TGCGCCAGCAGCGGATCCGGGACAGGGAGGGATGAGCAGTTCTTC. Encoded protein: CASSGSGTGRDEQFF.

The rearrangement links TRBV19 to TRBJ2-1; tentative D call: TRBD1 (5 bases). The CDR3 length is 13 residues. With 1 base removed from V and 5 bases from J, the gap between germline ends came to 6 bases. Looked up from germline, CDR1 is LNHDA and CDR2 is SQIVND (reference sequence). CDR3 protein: CASSIGQNNEQFF. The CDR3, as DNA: TGTGCCAGTAGTATAGGACAGAACAATGAGCAGTTCTTC.

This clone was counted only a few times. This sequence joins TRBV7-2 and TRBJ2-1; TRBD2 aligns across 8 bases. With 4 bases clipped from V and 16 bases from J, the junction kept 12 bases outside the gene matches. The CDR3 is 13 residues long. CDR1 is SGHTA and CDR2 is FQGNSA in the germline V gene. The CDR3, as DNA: TGTGCCAGCAGCTCCGCCCTAGCGGGTCCCTCATTCTTC. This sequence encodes CASSSALAGPSFF.

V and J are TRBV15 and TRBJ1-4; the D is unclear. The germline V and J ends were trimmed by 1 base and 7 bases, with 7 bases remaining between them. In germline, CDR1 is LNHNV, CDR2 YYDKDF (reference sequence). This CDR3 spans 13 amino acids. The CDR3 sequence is CATSRVQAEKLFF. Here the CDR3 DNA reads TGTGCCACCAGCAGAGTGCAGGCTGAAAAACTGTTTTTT.

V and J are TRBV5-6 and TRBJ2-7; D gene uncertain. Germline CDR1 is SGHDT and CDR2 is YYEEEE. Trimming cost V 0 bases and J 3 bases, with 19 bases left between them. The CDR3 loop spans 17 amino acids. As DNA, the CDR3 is TGTGCCAGCAGCTTGGCTCCTGGTTCAAATACTTTCTACGAGCAGTACTTC. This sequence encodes CASSLAPGSNTFYEQYF.

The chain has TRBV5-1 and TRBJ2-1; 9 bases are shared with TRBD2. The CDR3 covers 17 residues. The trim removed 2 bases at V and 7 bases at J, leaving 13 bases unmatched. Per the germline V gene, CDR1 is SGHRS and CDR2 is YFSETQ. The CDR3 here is CASSFGQASGIMNEQFF. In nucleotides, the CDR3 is TGCGCCAGCAGCTTCGGTCAGGCTAGCGGGATTATGAATGAGCAGTTCTTC.

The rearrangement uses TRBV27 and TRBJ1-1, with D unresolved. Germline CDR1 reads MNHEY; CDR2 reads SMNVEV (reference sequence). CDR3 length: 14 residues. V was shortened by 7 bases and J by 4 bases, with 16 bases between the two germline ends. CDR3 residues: CASILFAGSTEAFF. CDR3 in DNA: TGTGCCAGCATCCTCTTTGCAGGAAGCACTGAAGCTTTCTTT.

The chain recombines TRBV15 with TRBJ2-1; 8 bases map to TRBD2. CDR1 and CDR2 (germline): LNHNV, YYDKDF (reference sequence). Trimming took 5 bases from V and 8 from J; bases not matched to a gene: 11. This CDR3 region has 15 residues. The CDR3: CATSPWTGGPYEQFF. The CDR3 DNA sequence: TGTGCCACCAGCCCATGGACGGGGGGGCCCTATGAGCAGTTCTTC.

The CDR3 DNA reads as TGTGCCAGCAGCTTAGACCCGCCCCCGGCGGGCACAGATACGCAGTATTTT. Translation: CASSLDPPPAGTDTQYF. The rearrangement joins TRBV11-2 to TRBJ2-3; D remains ambiguous. CDR3 size: 17 residues. In germline, CDR1 is SGHAT, CDR2 FQNNGV. V lost 0 bases to trimming and J lost 1 base, with 14 bases between them.

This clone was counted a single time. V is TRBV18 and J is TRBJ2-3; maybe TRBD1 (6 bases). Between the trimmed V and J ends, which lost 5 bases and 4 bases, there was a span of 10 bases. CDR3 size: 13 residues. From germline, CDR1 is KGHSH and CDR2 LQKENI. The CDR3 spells CASSSTGPDTQYF. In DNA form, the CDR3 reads TGTGCCAGCTCAAGCACAGGGCCAGATACGCAGTATTTT.

In nucleotides, the CDR3 is TGTGCCAGCAGTTATAGGGGCGAGGTTACGCAGTATTTT. It translates to CASSYRGEVTQYF. The chain links TRBV6-5 to TRBJ2-3; perhaps TRBD1 as D (5 bases). Trimming left V 3 bases short and J 8 bases short, with 12 bases between. This CDR3 comprises 13 residues. Germline assignment: CDR1 MNHEY and CDR2 SVGAGI.

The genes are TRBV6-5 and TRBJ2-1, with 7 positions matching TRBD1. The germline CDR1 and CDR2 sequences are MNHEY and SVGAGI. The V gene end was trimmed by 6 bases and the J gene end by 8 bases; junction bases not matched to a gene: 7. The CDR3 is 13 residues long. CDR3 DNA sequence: TGTGCCAGCAGAGTGACAGGGACCGATGAGCAGTTCTTC. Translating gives CASRVTGTDEQFF.

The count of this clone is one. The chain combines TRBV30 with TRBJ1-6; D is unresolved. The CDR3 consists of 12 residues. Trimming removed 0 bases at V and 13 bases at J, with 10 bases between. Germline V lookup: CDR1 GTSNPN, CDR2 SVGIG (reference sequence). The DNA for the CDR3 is TGTGCCTGGAGTGTACTGGGAGGGCCCCTCCACTTT. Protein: CAWSVLGGPLHF.

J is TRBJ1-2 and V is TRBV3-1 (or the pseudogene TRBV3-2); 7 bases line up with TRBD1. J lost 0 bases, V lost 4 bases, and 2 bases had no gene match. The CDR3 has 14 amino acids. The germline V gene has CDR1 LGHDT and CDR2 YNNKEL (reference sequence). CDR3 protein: CASSPGTANYGYTF. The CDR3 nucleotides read TGTGCCAGCAGCCCAGGGACAGCTAACTATGGCTACACCTTC.